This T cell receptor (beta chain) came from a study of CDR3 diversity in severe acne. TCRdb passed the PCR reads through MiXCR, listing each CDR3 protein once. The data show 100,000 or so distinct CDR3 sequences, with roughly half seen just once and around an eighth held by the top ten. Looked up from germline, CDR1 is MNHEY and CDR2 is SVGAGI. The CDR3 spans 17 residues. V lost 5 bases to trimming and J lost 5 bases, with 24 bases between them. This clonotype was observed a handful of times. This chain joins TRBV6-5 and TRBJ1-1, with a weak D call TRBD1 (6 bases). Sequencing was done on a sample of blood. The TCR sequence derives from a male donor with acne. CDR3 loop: CASSDREFQGTLTEAFF. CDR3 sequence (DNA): TGTGCCAGCAGTGACCGGGAATTCCAGGGGACCTTAACTGAAGCTTTCTTT.